This T cell receptor (beta chain) was found in a study of blood T cell repertoires in COVID-19. Study at large: Sites in the United States, Italy and Spain provided acute and convalescent COVID-19 samples.

Clones were read by immunoSEQ multiplex PCR, and TCRdb kept only the in-frame ones, dropping some. The sample carries over 200,000 clones, roughly 88% recorded once. This receptor was taken from a man aged 40-55 years with acute or convalescent COVID-19. Source material: peripheral blood.

The CDR3: CASSIFQGGEAFF. The CDR3 DNA is TGTGCCAGTAGTATTTTCCAGGGAGGTGAAGCTTTCTTT. The V gene is TRBV19, the J gene TRBJ1-1; D might be TRBD1 (5 bases). CDR3 size: 13 residues. Germline CDR1 and CDR2: LNHDA and SQIVND (reference sequence). Trimming stripped 3 bases from V and 7 bases from J, with 12 bases between. Based on the CDR3 plus reference TRBV19 and TRBJ1-1, the full variable domain is DGGITQSPKYLFRKEGQNVTLSCEQNLNHDAMYWYRQDPGQGLRLIYYSQIVNDFQKGDIAEGYSVSREKKESFPLTVTSAQKNPTAFYLCASSIFQGGEAFFGQGTRLTVV.